This T cell receptor beta chain was sequenced for a study of PD-L1 blockade in urothelial cancer. Germline values: CDR1 SGHTA, CDR2 FQGNSA. Trimming at V came to 4 bases and at J to 2 bases, leaving 1 base not matched to a gene. This CDR3 has 13 amino acids. Overall study findings and caveats: A below-median TCR clonality in blood before treatment predicted better survival.

As to this clone: Its cognate antigen is unknown.

Time point: pretreatment peripheral blood. Pretreatment sampling and on-treatment sampling together yielded between 1 and 8 samples for each patient. Using immunoSEQ multiplex PCR, the repertoire was profiled, and TCRdb retains in-frame clones only, with some absent. The table has about 30,000 clones, around 82% seen once. The chain carries TRBV7-2 and TRBJ1-2; 7 positions match TRBD1. The TCR comes from a man aged 55-75 years with urothelial cancer. Sequencing was performed on PBMCs, taken around atezolizumab (anti-PD-L1) treatment. CDR3 nucleotide sequence: TGTGCCAGCAGCTCGGGACAGAACTATGGCTACACCTTC. Translating it yields CASSSGQNYGYTF.